This T cell receptor (beta chain) was retrieved from a study of blood T cells in healthy people across ages. Each sample yielded at least 5 micrograms of PBMC total RNA. Alongside a J-beta primer mix, a sample-barcoded 5' primer served in a second PCR lasting roughly 7 to 11 cycles. MiXCR, run by TCRdb on the 5' RACE reads, gives a single entry per CDR3 protein. The table shows some 1,000,000 distinct CDR3 sequences, with under 30% occurring only once. Germline-derived CDR1 and CDR2 are MDHEN and SYDVKM. V was clipped by 6 bases and J by 7 bases, with 13 bases between them. The CDR3 has 12 amino acids. A further study also used this sample, focusing on T cells of mothers and their children.

Sequencing input: blood. The chain employs TRBV28 and TRBJ2-7; maybe TRBD2 (6 bases). The receptor comes from a girl aged 2 to 10 in good health. Here the CDR3 reads CASRDYGQEQYF. In DNA form, the CDR3 reads TGTGCCAGCAGGGACTATGGCCAGGAGCAGTACTTC.